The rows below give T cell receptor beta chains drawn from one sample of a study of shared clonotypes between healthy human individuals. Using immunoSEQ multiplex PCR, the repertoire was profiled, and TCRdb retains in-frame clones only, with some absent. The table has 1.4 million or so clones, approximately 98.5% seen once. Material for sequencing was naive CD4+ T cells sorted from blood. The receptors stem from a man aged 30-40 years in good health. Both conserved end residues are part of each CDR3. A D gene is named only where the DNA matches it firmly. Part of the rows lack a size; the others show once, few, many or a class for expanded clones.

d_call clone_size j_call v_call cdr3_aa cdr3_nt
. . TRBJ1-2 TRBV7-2 CASSARGRGYTF TGTGCCAGCAGCGCCAGGGGCAGAGGCTACACCTTC
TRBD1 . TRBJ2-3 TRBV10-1 CASSATGVADTQYF TGCGCCAGCAGTGCGACAGGGGTAGCGGATACGCAGTATTTT
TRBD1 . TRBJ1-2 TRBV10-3 CAISEFRTGNGYTF TGTGCCATCAGTGAGTTCAGGACAGGGAATGGCTACACCTTC
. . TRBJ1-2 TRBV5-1 CASSLTDFIPGTANYGYTF TGCGCCAGCAGCTTGACCGATTTCATCCCGGGGACCGCTAACTATGGCTACACCTTC
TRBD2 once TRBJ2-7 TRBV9 CASSGLLGLAGGEQYF TGTGCCAGCAGCGGGCTTCTTGGACTAGCGGGAGGGGAGCAGTACTTC
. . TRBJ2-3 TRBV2 CASSQGDRVTDTQYF TGTGCCAGCAGCCAAGGGGACCGAGTGACAGATACGCAGTATTTT
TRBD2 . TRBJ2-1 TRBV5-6 CASSKRKTSGLAEQFF TGTGCCAGCAGCAAACGAAAGACTAGCGGGTTGGCTGAGCAGTTCTTC
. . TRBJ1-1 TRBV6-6 CASSYSTGANEAFF TGTGCCAGCAGTTACTCGACGGGGGCTAATGAAGCTTTCTTT
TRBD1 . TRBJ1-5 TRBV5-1 CASSLAQGTQPQHF TGCGCCAGCAGCCTCGCACAGGGGACTCAGCCCCAGCATTTT
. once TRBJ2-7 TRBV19 CASSRKTVYEQYF TGTGCCAGTAGTAGAAAGACAGTTTACGAGCAGTACTTC
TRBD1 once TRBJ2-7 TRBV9 CASSPQGDSYEQYF TGTGCCAGCAGCCCGCAGGGGGACTCCTACGAGCAGTACTTC
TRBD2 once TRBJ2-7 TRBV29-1 CSILGLAGVGSEQYF TGCAGCATCCTCGGACTAGCGGGAGTAGGGTCCGAGCAGTACTTC
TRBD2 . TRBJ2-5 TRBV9 CASSIGLAGEETQYF TGTGCCAGCAGCATCGGACTAGCGGGGGAAGAGACCCAGTACTTC
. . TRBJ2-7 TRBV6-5 CASSLLGQEEYF TGTGCCAGCAGTCTCCTGGGCCAGGAGGAGTACTTC
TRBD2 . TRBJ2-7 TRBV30 CAWSVLAGARYEQYF TGTGCCTGGAGTGTACTAGCGGGAGCCAGGTACGAGCAGTACTTC
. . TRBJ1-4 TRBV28 CASSAGRELFF TGTGCCAGCAGTGCCGGGAGGGAACTGTTTTTT
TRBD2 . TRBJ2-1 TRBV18 CASSPSVGPGLAGFGFF TGTGCCAGCTCCCCCTCGGTAGGGCCCGGACTAGCGGGATTCGGATTCTTC
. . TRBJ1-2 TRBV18 CASSPPTGNYGYTF TGTGCCAGCTCACCACCTACAGGGAACTATGGCTACACCTTC
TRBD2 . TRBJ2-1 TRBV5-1 CASSLVLTGGGNEQFF TGCGCCAGCAGCTTGGTCTTGACGGGAGGGGGCAATGAGCAGTTCTTC
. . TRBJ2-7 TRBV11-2 CASSLLGRYEQYF TGTGCCAGCAGCTTACTCGGGCGGTACGAGCAGTACTTC
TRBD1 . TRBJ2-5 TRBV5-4 CASSLGDRGQETQYF TGTGCCAGCAGCTTAGGTGACAGGGGTCAAGAGACCCAGTACTTC
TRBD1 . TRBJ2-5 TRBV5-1 CASMWGDRGYQETQYF TGCGCCAGCATGTGGGGGGACAGGGGATACCAAGAGACCCAGTACTTC
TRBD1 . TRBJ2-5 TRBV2 CASGRDRVKTQYF TGTGCCAGCGGCCGGGACAGGGTGAAGACCCAGTACTTC
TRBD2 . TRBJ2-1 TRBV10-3 CAISGVVGGPNNEQFF TGTGCCATCAGTGGGGTCGTGGGAGGGCCTAACAATGAGCAGTTCTTC
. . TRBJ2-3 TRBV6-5 CASKNQVFTDTQYF TGTGCCAGCAAAAACCAAGTCTTTACAGATACGCAGTATTTT
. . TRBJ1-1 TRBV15 CATSPANTEAFF TGTGCCACCAGCCCGGCGAACACTGAAGCTTTCTTT